The clone carrying this T cell receptor beta chain was detected only a few times. Antigen unknown. V was cut by 0 bases and J by 3 bases, with 21 bases left in between. The CDR3 has 18 amino acids. CDR1 and CDR2 (germline): SGDLS, YYNGEE. Individual cDNA molecules were tagged with unique molecular identifiers, the study reported. TCRdb re-analysed the 5' RACE reads in MiXCR, keeping a single row per CDR3 protein. Of about 66,000 distinct CDR3 sequences listed, around 9% are singletons. This entry belongs to a study of early T cells in non-severe SARS-CoV-2 infection. About the research overall: The chains were unpaired, and the sequenced material was bulk RNA from unsorted whole blood. Regarding the study as a whole: Lookups in VDJdb leaned toward anti-spike CD8 responses and missed private and CD4 specificities.

V and J are TRBV9 and TRBJ1-2, with D perhaps matching TRBD1 (5 bases). The source is an adult who was a healthcare worker with PCR-confirmed SARS-CoV-2 infection or an uninfected control (not recorded which). Sequencing used whole blood. The chain's CDR3 is CASSVGPGGAPGDYGYTF. The CDR3 DNA sequence: TGTGCCAGCAGCGTAGGCCCTGGGGGTGCTCCGGGCGACTATGGCTACACCTTC.